The clone carrying this T cell receptor (beta chain) was seen only a few times. Its antigen is currently unknown. The method was immunoSEQ multiplex PCR; TCRdb's version includes in-frame clones alone and lacks a portion of them. The repertoire holds some 300,000 clones, with about 86% as singletons. The data belong to a study of Ad26.COV2.S vaccination and SARS-CoV-2 variants. Study background: Ad26.COV2.S, an intramuscular injection, was given once or twice 56 days apart.

The treatment here: 15 to 20 received Ad26.COV2.S at low or high dose, single or two shots; about 5 received placebo; per-sample allocation not given. The samples were gathered on day 63 after the first injection of vaccine or placebo. The sample came from a Boston adult aged 18-55 years. Findings and caveats of the study: It is possible that the TCR breadth and depth analyses underestimated the total T cell responses.

The germline CDR1 and CDR2 sequences are SGHDT and YYEEEE. The CDR3 runs 14 residues. Trimming left V 0 bases short and J 2 bases short, with 7 bases between. V and J are TRBV5-6 and TRBJ2-3; no clear D gene. The clonotype comes from a person aged 18 to 59 who received the Ad26.COV2.S COVID-19 vaccine or a placebo. Sample: peripheral blood, taken in a trial of Ad26.COV2.S vaccine versus placebo. The CDR3 bases are TGTGCCAGCAGCTTGGCGGTAGACACAGATACGCAGTATTTT. This translates into CASSLAVDTDTQYF.